The next 5 T cell receptor beta chains were all read from a single sample in a study of shared clonotypes between healthy human individuals. Terminally differentiated effector memory CD45RA+ cells were excluded by CCR7 positive selection of CD45RO-negative cells. Method: immunoSEQ multiplex PCR; TCRdb's copy keeps in-frame clones and lacks some. Among hundreds of thousands of clones, approximately 95% were seen once, and the ten largest hold approximately 0.11%. Material for sequencing was naive CD8+ T cells sorted from blood. These receptors were collected from a woman younger than 45 in good health.

This clone was detected only once. The J gene is TRBJ2-7, the V gene TRBV10-2; D may correspond to TRBD1 or TRBD2 (5 bases each). V lost 6 bases to trimming and J lost 6 bases, with 15 bases between them. The CDR3 extends over 13 amino acids. CDR1 is WSHSY and CDR2 is SAAADI in the germline V gene. The CDR3 spells CASRTGTSGEQYF. The CDR3 nucleotides read TGCGCCAGCAGAACCGGGACCTCGGGCGAGCAGTACTTC.

The chain couples TRBV9 to TRBJ2-7; the D gene is possibly TRBD1 (6 bases). In germline, CDR1 is SGDLS, CDR2 YYNGEE. The CDR3 extends over 14 amino acids. Deletions cut 4 bases from V and 3 bases from J, with 14 bases between. The CDR3, as DNA: TGTGCCAGCAGCCCCCAGGGGACAAACTACGAGCAGTACTTC. Encoded protein: CASSPQGTNYEQYF.

The CDR3 here is CASSLVVNTIYF. In DNA form, the CDR3 reads TGTGCCAGCAGCTTAGTGGTAAACACCATATATTTT. The rearrangement links TRBV13 to TRBJ1-3, with unresolved D. Trimming took off 1 base at V and 6 bases at J, with 4 bases between the two ends. The CDR3 runs to 12 residues. The germline gives CDR1 PRHDT, CDR2 FYEKMQ (reference sequence).

The genes are TRBV7-8 and TRBJ2-7; TRBD2 agrees at 13 bases. The trim removed 5 bases at V and 3 bases at J, leaving 4 bases unmatched. Germline V gene lookup returns CDR1 SGHVS and CDR2 FQNEAQ. The CDR3 loop spans 15 amino acids. CDR3 nucleotides: TGTGCCAGCAGCCCCAGGACTAGCGGGGGCTACGAGCAGTACTTC. Protein sequence: CASSPRTSGGYEQYF.

V is TRBV6-1 and J is TRBJ2-1; 8 bases fit TRBD1. The CDR3 totals 15 residues. Germline CDR1 and CDR2: MNHNS and SASEGT. The V segment lost 1 base and the J segment 3 bases; nucleotides outside the gene matches: 2. CDR3 sequence reads: CASSEEGTGYNEQFF. The CDR3 nucleotides read TGTGCCAGCAGTGAAGAAGGGACAGGCTACAATGAGCAGTTCTTC.